This T cell receptor beta chain came from a study of blood T cell repertoires in COVID-19. The CDR3 contains 12 residues. Per the germline V gene, CDR1 is SEHNR and CDR2 is FQNEAQ (reference sequence). V lost 4 bases and J 4 bases, leaving 7 bases between the germline ends. This clone was seen a single time. Assay used: immunoSEQ multiplex PCR; TCRdb lists only in-frame clones, some missing. Here the sample spans around 170,000 clones, under 90% being singletons. The sample comprised peripheral blood. The chain uses TRBV7-9 and TRBJ1-1, with D perhaps matching TRBD1 (5 bases). The receptor was derived from a man aged 25 to 40 with active or convalescent COVID-19. For the CDR3, the DNA is TGTGCCAGCAGCTCCAGGGTCACTGAAGCTTTCTTT. Its protein is CASSSRVTEAFF.